This paragraph reports one T cell receptor beta chain. Germline assignment: CDR1 MGHRA and CDR2 YSYEKL. V shed 1 base, J shed 1 base, and the junction held 7 bases outside the gene matches. The CDR3 contains 16 residues. The data stem from a study of CD8 T cells in Susac syndrome. RNA was extracted with the RNeasy kit, and a quantity of 0.5 to 1 ug was reverse transcribed using random hexamers. TCRdb recomputed calls from the immunoSEQ multiplex PCR reads with MiXCR, one row per CDR3 protein. The sample shows fewer than 150,000 distinct CDR3 sequences, 85% to 95% of them seen only once. The gene calls are TRBV4-1 and TRBJ2-7; 7 bases map to TRBD1. The origin of this receptor is a human donor with multiple sclerosis. The sequenced sample consisted of CD4+ T cells from PBMCs. The CDR3 bases are TGCGCCAGCAGCCAAGTTCCGGGACAGCCATCCTACGAGCAGTACTTC. As protein: CASSQVPGQPSYEQYF.